The 11 T cell receptor beta chains below come from one sample, sequenced in a study of blood T cell repertoires in COVID-19. Assay: immunoSEQ multiplex PCR; the TCRdb copy retains only in-frame clones and omits some. The repertoire has approximately 210,000 clones, roughly 87% of them found once; the top ten carry approximately 2%. The sample comprised PBMCs or T cells enriched from blood (not recorded which). The source of these receptors is a woman aged 25 to 39 who had recovered from COVID-19.

V and J are TRBV7-3 and TRBJ1-1; D is unclear. The CDR3 covers 13 residues. Germline V CDR1 and CDR2: SGHTA, FQGTGA. Between the trimmed V and J ends, which lost 3 bases and 5 bases, there was a span of 10 bases. As DNA, the CDR3 is TGTGCCAGCAGCTTTAATCCGGGAACTGAAGCTTTCTTT. Its translation is CASSFNPGTEAFF. Supplemented by reference TRBV7-3 and TRBJ1-1, the full variable domain reads GAGVSQTPSNKVTEKGKYVELRCDPISGHTALYWYRQSLGQGPEFLIYFQGTGAADDSGLPNDRFFAVRPEGSVSTLKIQRTERGDSAVYLCASSFNPGTEAFFGQGTRLTVV.

V is TRBV9 and J is TRBJ2-7; TRBD1 is a possible D gene (6 bases). This CDR3 spans 12 amino acids. CDR1 SGDLS and CDR2 YYNGEE come from the germline V gene. The V and J ends lost 0 bases and 6 bases respectively, with 7 bases between them. CDR3 sequence: CASSVEGGEQYF. The CDR3 DNA reads as TGTGCCAGCAGCGTAGAAGGGGGCGAGCAGTACTTC.

This chain links TRBV9 with TRBJ1-1, with D unresolved. Trimming took 0 bases from V and 0 from J, leaving 9 bases between them. Germline V gene sequence: CDR1 SGDLS, CDR2 YYNGEE. The CDR3 extends over 15 amino acids. Here the CDR3 reads CASSVANRLNTEAFF. The CDR3 DNA reads TGTGCCAGCAGCGTAGCCAACAGATTGAACACTGAAGCTTTCTTT. The full variable domain, in which reference TRBV9 and TRBJ1-1 provide the parts outside the CDR3, is DSGVTQTPKHLITATGQRVTLRCSPRSGDLSVYWYQQSLDQGLQFLIQYYNGEERAKGNILERFSAQQFPDLHSELNLSSLELGDSALYFCASSVANRLNTEAFFGQGTRLTVV.

This rearrangement joins TRBV27 to TRBJ1-6; D might be TRBD1 (6 bases). The CDR3 is 12 residues long. Germline-derived CDR1 and CDR2 are MNHEY and SMNVEV (reference sequence). V lost 7 bases to trimming and J lost 9 bases, with 10 bases between them. The CDR3 nucleotides read TGTGCCAGCAAGACAGGCCGTTCACCCCTCCACTTT. Amino acid sequence: CASKTGRSPLHF.

The chain uses TRBV11-2 and TRBJ2-7, with 7 bases fitting TRBD2. The V gene end was trimmed by 8 bases and the J gene end by 3 bases; junction bases not matched to a gene: 10. CDR3 length equals 14 residues. CDR1 and CDR2 from the germline V gene are SGHAT and FQNNGV. DNA for the CDR3: TGTGCCAGCGCCCCAACCGGACTAGGCTACGAGCAGTACTTC. This sequence encodes CASAPTGLGYEQYF.

The CDR3 sequence is CASSLVSGGLVEQYF. Written as DNA, the CDR3 is TGCGCCAGCAGCTTGGTTAGCGGGGGTTTGGTAGAGCAGTACTTC. V and J are TRBV5-1 and TRBJ2-7; 9 bases fit TRBD2. The ends lost 0 bases at V and 7 bases at J; junction bases unmatched: 8. Germline V gene lookup returns CDR1 SGHRS and CDR2 YFSETQ. The CDR3 has 15 amino acids.

This clone was observed a few times. The rearrangement links TRBV3-1 (or the pseudogene TRBV3-2) to TRBJ1-1; 8 bases are a match to TRBD1. The CDR3 length is 14 residues. CDR1 is LGHDT, CDR2 YNNKEL, per germline (reference sequence). Losses at the gene ends were 4 bases for V and 5 bases for J; bases not matched to a gene: 6. CDR3 amino acids: CASSPGQVVTEAFF. CDR3 DNA sequence: TGTGCCAGCAGCCCGGGACAGGTTGTAACTGAAGCTTTCTTT.

The chain uses TRBV5-6 and TRBJ1-1, with TRBD1 matching 7 bases. The CDR3 extends over 13 amino acids. Germline V lookup: CDR1 SGHDT, CDR2 YYEEEE. The trim removed 1 base at V and 10 bases at J, leaving 7 bases unmatched. The CDR3 region is CASSLKGGRVAFF. The DNA for the CDR3 is TGTGCCAGCAGCTTGAAAGGGGGCAGGGTAGCTTTCTTT.

In the case of this clone: Compared with germline, one end of the junction differs, possibly owing to a read error. The V and J genes are TRBV2 and TRBJ1-6; 9 nucleotides match TRBD1. Per the germline V gene, CDR1 is SNHLY and CDR2 is FYNNEI. The CDR3 is 13 residues long. Written as DNA, the CDR3 is TGTGCCAGCAGTGAGTCCCGGGACAGGGTAGAGGACTTT. Its protein product is CASSESRDRVEDF.

The chain couples TRBV11-2 to TRBJ2-2, with unresolved D. The CDR3 sequence is 13 residues long. With 5 bases removed from V and 8 bases from J, the gap between germline ends came to 12 bases. The germline V gene has CDR1 SGHAT and CDR2 FQNNGV. For the CDR3, the DNA is TGTGCCAGCAGCAGAAATGGCAGGGGGGAGCTGTTTTTT. Translated: CASSRNGRGELFF.

This sequence joins TRBV18 and TRBJ1-3, with a weak D call TRBD1 (5 bases). V was trimmed by 6 bases and J by 7 bases, leaving 13 bases between them. CDR3 length: 13 residues. From germline, CDR1 is KGHSH and CDR2 LQKENI. CDR3 sequence reads: CASSGGSMNTIYF. CDR3 DNA: TGTGCCAGCTCCGGGGGTAGCATGAACACCATATATTTT.